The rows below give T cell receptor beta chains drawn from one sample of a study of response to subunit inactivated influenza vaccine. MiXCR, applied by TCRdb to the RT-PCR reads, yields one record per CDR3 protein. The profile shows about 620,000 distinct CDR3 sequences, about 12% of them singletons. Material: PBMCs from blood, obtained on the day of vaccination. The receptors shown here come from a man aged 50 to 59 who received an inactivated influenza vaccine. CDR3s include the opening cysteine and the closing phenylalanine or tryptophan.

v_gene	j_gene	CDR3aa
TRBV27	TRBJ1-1	CASREDWGGTEAFF
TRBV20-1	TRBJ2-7	CSAFQLAGGNEQYF
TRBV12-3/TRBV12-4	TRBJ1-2	CASSIGDREGGYTF
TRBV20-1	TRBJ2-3	CSARPSDTRSTDTQYF
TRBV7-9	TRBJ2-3	CASSYPGTSGVSDTQYF
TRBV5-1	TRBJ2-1	CASNGLAGANSYNEQFF
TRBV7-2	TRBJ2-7	CASSFSSGAYEQYF
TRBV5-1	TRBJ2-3	CASKLGGLAVTDTQYF
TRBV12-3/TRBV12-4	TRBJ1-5	CASSLQGVGNQPQHF
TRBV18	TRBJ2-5	CASSPQSKTQYF
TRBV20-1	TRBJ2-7	CSARDLQGASSYEQYF
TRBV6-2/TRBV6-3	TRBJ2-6	CASSDFRYSGANVLTF
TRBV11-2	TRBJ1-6	CASSPYRLGHNSPLHF
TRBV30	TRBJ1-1	CAWSSGSLMNTEAFF
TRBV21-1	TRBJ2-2	CASSKALEGGSTGELFF
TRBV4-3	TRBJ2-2	CASSQDGLAGTGELFF
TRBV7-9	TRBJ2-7	CASSHRLAGSSEQYF
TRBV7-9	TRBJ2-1	CASSQPTVGTPNEQFF
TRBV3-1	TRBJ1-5	CASSQVGFNQPQHF
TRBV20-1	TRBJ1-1	CSAPGWGGITEAFF
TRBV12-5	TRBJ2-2	CASGFLAGAYTGELFF
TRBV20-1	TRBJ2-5	CSARPRGRTQYF
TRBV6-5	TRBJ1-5	CASSYSRRAGQPQHF
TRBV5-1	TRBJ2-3	CASSLEPGGPKADTQYF
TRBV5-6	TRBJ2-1	CASSRAGGPSEQFF
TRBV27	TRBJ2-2	CASSLSRSGELFF
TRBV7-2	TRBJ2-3	CASSLVVAPTDTQYF
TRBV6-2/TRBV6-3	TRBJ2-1	CASSKTSYEQFF
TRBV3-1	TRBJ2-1	CASNAGTGTRYYDEQFF
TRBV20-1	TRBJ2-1	CSAPRTGAYNEQFF
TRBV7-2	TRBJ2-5	CASTLLGGILPETQYF
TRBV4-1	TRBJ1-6	CASSQVTDRSNSPLHF
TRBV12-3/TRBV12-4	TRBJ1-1	CASSLSFRGAGGAFF
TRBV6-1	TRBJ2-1	CASGTSVYNEQFF
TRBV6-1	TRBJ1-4	CASTRTAPPGGPVDEKLFF
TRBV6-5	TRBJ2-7	CASSYSSGSSYEQYF
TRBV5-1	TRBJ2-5	CASSWQGLETQYF
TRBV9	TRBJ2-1	CASSVDRLNEQFF
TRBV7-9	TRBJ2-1	CASSSPPTSGFGNEQFF
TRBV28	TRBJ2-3	CASELGGGATDTQYF
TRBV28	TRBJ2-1	CASSLIGLARYNEQFF
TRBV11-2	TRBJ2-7	CASSLTSGSRHEQYF
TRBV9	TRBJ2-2	CASSGGPRGGFGELFF
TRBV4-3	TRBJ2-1	CASSRTGMSLEYNEQFF
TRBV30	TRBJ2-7	CAWKDGASYEQYF
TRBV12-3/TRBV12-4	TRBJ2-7	CASSPATGYEQYF
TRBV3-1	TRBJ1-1	CASSQWDRPNTEAFF
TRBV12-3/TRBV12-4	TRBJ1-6	CASSLPPGSPLHF
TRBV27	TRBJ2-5	CASSAGQGIGTQYF
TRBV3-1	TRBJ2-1	CASSQSSGSREQFF
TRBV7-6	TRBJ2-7	CASSLVWGPRGEQYF
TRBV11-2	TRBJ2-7	CASSLVSGRTGKIYEQYF
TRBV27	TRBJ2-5	CASSVWTGGTETQYF